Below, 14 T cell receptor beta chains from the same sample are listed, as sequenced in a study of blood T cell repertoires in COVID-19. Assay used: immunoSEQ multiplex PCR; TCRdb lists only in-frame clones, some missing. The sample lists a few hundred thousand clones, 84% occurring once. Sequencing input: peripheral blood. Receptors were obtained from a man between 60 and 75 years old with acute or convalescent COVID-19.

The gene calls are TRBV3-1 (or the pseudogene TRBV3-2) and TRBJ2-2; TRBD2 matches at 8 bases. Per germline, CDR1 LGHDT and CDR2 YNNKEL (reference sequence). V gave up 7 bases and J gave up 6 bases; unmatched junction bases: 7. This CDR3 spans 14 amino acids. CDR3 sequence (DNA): TGTGCCAGCAAGGGCGGGAGGTCGGCCGGGGAGCTGTTTTTT. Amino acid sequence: CASKGGRSAGELFF.

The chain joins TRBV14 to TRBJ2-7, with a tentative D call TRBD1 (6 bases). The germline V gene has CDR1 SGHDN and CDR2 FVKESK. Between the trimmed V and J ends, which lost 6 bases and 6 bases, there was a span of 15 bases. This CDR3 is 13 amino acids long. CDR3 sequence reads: CASSQQGLGEQYF. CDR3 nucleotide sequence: TGTGCCAGCAGTCAGCAGGGGCTGGGCGAGCAGTACTTC. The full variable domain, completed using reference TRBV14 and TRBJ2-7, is EAGVTQFPSHSVIEKGQTVTLRCDPISGHDNLYWYRRVMGKEIKFLLHFVKESKQDESGMPNNRFLAERTGGTYSTLKVQPAELEDSGVYFCASSQQGLGEQYFGPGTRLTVT.

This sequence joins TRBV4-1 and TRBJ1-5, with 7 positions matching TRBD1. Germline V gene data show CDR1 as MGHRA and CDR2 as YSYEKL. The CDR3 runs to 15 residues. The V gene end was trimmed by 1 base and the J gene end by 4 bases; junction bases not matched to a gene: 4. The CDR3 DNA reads TGCGCCAGCAGCCAAGTCGGGACAGTGAATCAGCCCCAGCATTTT. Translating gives CASSQVGTVNQPQHF.

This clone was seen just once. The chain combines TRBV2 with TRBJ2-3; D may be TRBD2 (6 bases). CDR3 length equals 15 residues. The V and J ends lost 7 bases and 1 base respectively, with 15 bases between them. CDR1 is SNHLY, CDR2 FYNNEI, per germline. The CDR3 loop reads CASTGGVRRTDTQYF. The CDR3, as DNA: TGTGCCAGCACAGGCGGGGTACGGCGCACAGATACGCAGTATTTT.

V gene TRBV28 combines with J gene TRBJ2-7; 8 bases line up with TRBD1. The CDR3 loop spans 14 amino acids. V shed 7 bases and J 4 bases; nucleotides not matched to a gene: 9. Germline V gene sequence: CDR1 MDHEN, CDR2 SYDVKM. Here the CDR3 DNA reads TGTGCCAGCATTTCAGGGGGCGCAGGATACGAGCAGTACTTC. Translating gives CASISGGAGYEQYF.

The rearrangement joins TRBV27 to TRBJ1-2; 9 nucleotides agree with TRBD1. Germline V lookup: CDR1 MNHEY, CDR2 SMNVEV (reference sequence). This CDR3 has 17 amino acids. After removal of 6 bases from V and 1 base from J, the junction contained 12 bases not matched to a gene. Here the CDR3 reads CASRRSGTGKFNYGYTF. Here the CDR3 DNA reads TGTGCCAGCAGAAGATCCGGGACAGGGAAGTTTAACTATGGCTACACCTTC.

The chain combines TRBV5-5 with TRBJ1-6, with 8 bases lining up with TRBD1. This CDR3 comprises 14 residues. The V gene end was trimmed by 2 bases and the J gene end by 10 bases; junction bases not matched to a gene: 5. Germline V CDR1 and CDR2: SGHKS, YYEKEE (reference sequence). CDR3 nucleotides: TGTGCCAGCAGCTTCACAGGGGGGCGCTCACCCCTCCACTTT. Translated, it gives CASSFTGGRSPLHF.

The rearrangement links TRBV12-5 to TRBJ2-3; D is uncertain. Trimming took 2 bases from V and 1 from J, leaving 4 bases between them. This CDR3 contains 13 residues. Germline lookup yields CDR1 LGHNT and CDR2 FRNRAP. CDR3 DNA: TGTGCTAGTGGTTTGCCCGGCACAGATACGCAGTATTTT. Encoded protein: CASGLPGTDTQYF.

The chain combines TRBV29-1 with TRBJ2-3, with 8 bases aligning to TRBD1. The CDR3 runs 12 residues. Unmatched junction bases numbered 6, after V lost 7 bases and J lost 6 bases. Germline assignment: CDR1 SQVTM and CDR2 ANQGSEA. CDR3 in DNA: TGCAGCGCGGCGAACAGGGGGGATACGCAGTATTTT. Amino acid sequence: CSAANRGDTQYF.

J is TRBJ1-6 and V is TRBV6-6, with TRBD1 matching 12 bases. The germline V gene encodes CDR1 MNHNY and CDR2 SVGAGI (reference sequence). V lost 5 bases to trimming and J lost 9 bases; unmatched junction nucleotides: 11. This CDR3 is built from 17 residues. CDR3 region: CASSRDRGQGFGSPLHF. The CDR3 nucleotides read TGTGCCAGCAGTCGGGACAGGGGGCAAGGATTCGGTTCACCCCTCCACTTT.

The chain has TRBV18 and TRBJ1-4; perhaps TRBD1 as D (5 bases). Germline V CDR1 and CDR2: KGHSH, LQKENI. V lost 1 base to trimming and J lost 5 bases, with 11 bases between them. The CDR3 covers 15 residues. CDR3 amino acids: CASSPRGGTNEKLFF. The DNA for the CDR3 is TGTGCCAGCTCACCACGTGGGGGGACGAATGAAAAACTGTTTTTT.

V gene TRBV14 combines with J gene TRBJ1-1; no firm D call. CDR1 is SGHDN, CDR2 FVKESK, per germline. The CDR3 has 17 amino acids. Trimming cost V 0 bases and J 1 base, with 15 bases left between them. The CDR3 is CASSQDGGVRWNTEAFF. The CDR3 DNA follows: TGTGCCAGCAGCCAAGATGGCGGGGTCCGTTGGAACACTGAAGCTTTCTTT.

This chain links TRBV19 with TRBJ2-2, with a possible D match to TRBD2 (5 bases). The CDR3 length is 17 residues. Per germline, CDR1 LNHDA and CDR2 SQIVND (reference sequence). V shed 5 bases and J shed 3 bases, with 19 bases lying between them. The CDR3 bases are TGTGCCAGTAGTCCCGACCCCCAGCGGAGCTACACCGGGGAGCTGTTTTTT. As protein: CASSPDPQRSYTGELFF.

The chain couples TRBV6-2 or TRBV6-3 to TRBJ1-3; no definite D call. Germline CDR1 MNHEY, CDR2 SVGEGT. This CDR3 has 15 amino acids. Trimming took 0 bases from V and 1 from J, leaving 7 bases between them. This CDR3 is CASSYSRSSGNTIYF. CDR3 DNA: TGTGCCAGCAGTTACTCTCGGAGTTCTGGAAACACCATATATTTT.